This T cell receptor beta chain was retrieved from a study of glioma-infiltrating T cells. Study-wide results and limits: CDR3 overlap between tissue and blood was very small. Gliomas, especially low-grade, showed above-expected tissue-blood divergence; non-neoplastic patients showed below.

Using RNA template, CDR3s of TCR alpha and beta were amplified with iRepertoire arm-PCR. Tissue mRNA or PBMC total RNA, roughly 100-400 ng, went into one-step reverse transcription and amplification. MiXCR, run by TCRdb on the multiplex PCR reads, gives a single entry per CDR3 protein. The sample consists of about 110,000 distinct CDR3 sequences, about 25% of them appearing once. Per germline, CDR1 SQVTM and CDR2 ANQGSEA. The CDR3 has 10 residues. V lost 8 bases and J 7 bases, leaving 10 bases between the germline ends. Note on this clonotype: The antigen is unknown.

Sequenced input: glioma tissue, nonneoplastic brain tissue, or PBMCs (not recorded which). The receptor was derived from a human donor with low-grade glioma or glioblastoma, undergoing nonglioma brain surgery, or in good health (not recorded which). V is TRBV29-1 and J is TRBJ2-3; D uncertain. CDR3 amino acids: CSCILNTQYF. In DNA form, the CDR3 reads TGCAGCTGTATCCTTAATACGCAGTATTTT.